A single sample gave rise to the 23 T cell receptor beta chains below, sequenced in a study of blood T cell repertoires in COVID-19. The repertoire was sequenced with immunoSEQ multiplex PCR; TCRdb's copy has only in-frame clones and lacks some. The sample consists of 160,000 or so clones, more than 75% of them appearing once. The sequencing input was PBMCs or T cells enriched from blood (not recorded which). Receptors originate from a man aged 40-49 years who had recovered from COVID-19.

V and J are TRBV11-2 and TRBJ1-5; tentatively, D is TRBD1 (5 bases). CDR3 length: 15 residues. The germline V gene encodes CDR1 SGHAT and CDR2 FQNNGV. V lost 5 bases and J 0 bases, leaving 11 bases between the germline ends. The CDR3 is CASSAGGYSNQPQHF. The CDR3 DNA sequence: TGTGCCAGCAGCGCGGGGGGGTATAGCAATCAGCCCCAGCATTTT. The complete variable domain, with remaining parts taken from reference TRBV11-2 and TRBJ1-5, reads EAGVAQSPRYKIIEKRQSVAFWCNPISGHATLYWYQQILGQGPKLLIQFQNNGVVDDSQLPKDRFSAERLKGVDSTLKIQPAKLEDSAVYLCASSAGGYSNQPQHFGDGTRLSIL.

J is TRBJ1-3 and V is TRBV7-3, with TRBD1 matching 8 bases. Trimming removed 5 bases from V and 6 bases from J; junction bases left unmatched: 6. CDR1 and CDR2 from the germline V gene are SGHTA and FQGTGA. The CDR3 consists of 14 residues. The CDR3 DNA sequence: TGTGCCAGCAGCCTGGGACAGGAGTCAAACACCATATATTTT. It encodes CASSLGQESNTIYF.

The chain is built from TRBV19 and TRBJ1-1, with D uncertain. Deletions cut 3 bases from V and 7 bases from J, with 12 bases between. The CDR3 is made up of 13 amino acids. Germline CDR1 and CDR2: LNHDA and SQIVND (reference sequence). This CDR3 is CASSIGLPYEAFF. In DNA, the CDR3 is TGTGCCAGTAGTATTGGACTCCCCTATGAAGCTTTCTTT.

This clone was detected only a few times. V gene TRBV18 combines with J gene TRBJ1-3; 8 nucleotides align to TRBD1. The CDR3 is 16 amino acids. The V segment lost 3 bases and the J segment 0 bases; nucleotides outside the gene matches: 4. Per the germline V gene, CDR1 is KGHSH and CDR2 is LQKENI. CDR3 bases: TGTGCCAGCTCACCGGAGGACAGGGTCTCTGGAAACACCATATATTTT. It codes for CASSPEDRVSGNTIYF.

CDR3 protein: CATTGPRGEKLFF. As DNA, the CDR3 is TGTGCCACTACCGGGCCCCGGGGGGAAAAACTGTTTTTT. V usage is TRBV10-3 and J usage is TRBJ1-4, with a possible D match to TRBD1 (5 bases). Germline CDR1 ENHRY, CDR2 SYGVKD. V lost 10 bases and J 8 bases, leaving 17 bases between the germline ends. This CDR3 has 13 residues.

The chain recombines TRBV3-1 (or the pseudogene TRBV3-2) with TRBJ1-1; possibly TRBD1 for D (6 bases). V was cut by 7 bases and J by 6 bases, with 18 bases left in between. This CDR3 spans 14 amino acids. The germline gives CDR1 LGHDT, CDR2 YNNKEL (reference sequence). The CDR3 is CASKGGARGAEAFF. The CDR3, as DNA: TGTGCCAGCAAGGGGGGGGCCCGAGGGGCTGAAGCTTTCTTT.

CDR3 amino acids: CASSQEGQGTSLEKLFF. The CDR3 DNA reads as TGCGCCAGCAGCCAGGAGGGACAGGGGACTTCTCTTGAAAAACTGTTTTTT. The chain couples TRBV4-1 to TRBJ1-4, with 10 bases aligning to TRBD1. V was clipped by 3 bases and J by 7 bases; unmatched bases: 11. This CDR3 has 17 amino acids. CDR1 is MGHRA and CDR2 is YSYEKL in the germline V gene.

The V gene is TRBV5-1, the J gene TRBJ2-7; the D gene is possibly TRBD2 (6 bases). CDR3 size: 15 residues. Germline assignment: CDR1 SGHRS and CDR2 YFSETQ. V shed 0 bases and J shed 5 bases, with 15 bases lying between them. CDR3 coding DNA: TGCGCCAGCAGCTTGGCACCTAGCGTAGCCCACGAGCAGTACTTC. Its protein is CASSLAPSVAHEQYF.

This clone turned up a few times. The chain couples TRBV27 to TRBJ2-3, with TRBD2 matching 8 bases. CDR3 length equals 16 residues. Germline V lookup: CDR1 MNHEY, CDR2 SMNVEV (reference sequence). V lost 6 bases, J lost 5 bases, and 13 bases stayed unmatched. CDR3 coding DNA: TGTGCCAGCAGCCCTCGGGGGGGCTCAACCCGAGATACGCAGTATTTT. This sequence encodes CASSPRGGSTRDTQYF.

The genes are TRBV7-2 and TRBJ1-2; no reliable D call. V gave up 1 base and J gave up 8 bases, with 8 bases separating them. The CDR3 spans 12 residues. Germline V gene sequence: CDR1 SGHTA, CDR2 FQGNSA. CDR3 protein: CASSLDGWGYTF. The CDR3 DNA follows: TGTGCCAGCAGCTTAGACGGTTGGGGCTACACCTTC.

The J gene is TRBJ2-5, the V gene TRBV2; D is possibly TRBD2 (6 bases). Deletions cut 9 bases from V and 4 bases from J, with 12 bases between. Per germline, CDR1 SNHLY and CDR2 FYNNEI. The CDR3 is 12 amino acids. CDR3 region: CARRLELETQYF. CDR3 coding DNA: TGTGCCAGGCGACTAGAATTAGAGACCCAGTACTTC.

This chain connects TRBV14 to TRBJ1-1; D is unclear. There are 11 residues in the CDR3. The germline V gene encodes CDR1 SGHDN and CDR2 FVKESK. Deletions cut 4 bases from V and 3 bases from J, with 3 bases between. The CDR3 DNA is TGTGCCAGCAGCCGAGACACTGAAGCTTTCTTT. Its protein product is CASSRDTEAFF.

The chain is built from TRBV25-1 and TRBJ2-3, with 16 bases that match TRBD2. Trimming took 7 bases from V and 5 from J; bases not matched to a gene: 6. CDR3 size: 16 residues. Germline V lookup: CDR1 MGHDK, CDR2 SYGVNS. This CDR3 reads CASKGLAGGLGDTQYF. Written as DNA, the CDR3 is TGTGCCAGCAAGGGACTAGCGGGGGGGCTGGGAGATACGCAGTATTTT.

This clone was picked up one time. The chain has TRBV18 and TRBJ2-3, with 8 positions matching TRBD1. Losses at the gene ends were 5 bases for V and 2 bases for J; bases not matched to a gene: 6. The germline V gene encodes CDR1 KGHSH and CDR2 LQKENI. The CDR3 runs 15 residues. The CDR3 spells CASSSNRGATDTQYF. The CDR3 nucleotides are TGTGCCAGCTCAAGCAACAGGGGGGCCACAGATACGCAGTATTTT.

This sequence joins TRBV12-3 or TRBV12-4 and TRBJ1-4; D ambiguous. V lost 0 bases to trimming and J lost 8 bases, with 7 bases between them. The CDR3 has 13 residues. CDR3 sequence: CASSLARGEKLFF. Here the CDR3 DNA reads TGTGCCAGCAGTTTAGCCCGGGGAGAAAAACTGTTTTTT.

Concerning this clone: The sample has other DNA sequences that encode this CDR3 too. The V and J genes are TRBV3-1 (or the pseudogene TRBV3-2) and TRBJ1-2; 7 nucleotides match TRBD1. The CDR3 has 14 residues. Germline values: CDR1 LGHDT, CDR2 YNNKEL (reference sequence). Trimming at V came to 1 base and at J to 5 bases, leaving 4 bases not matched to a gene. As DNA, the CDR3 is TGTGCCAGCAGCCAAGGGACAGGTCCTTATGGCTACACCTTC. It codes for CASSQGTGPYGYTF.

The rearrangement joins TRBV6-1 to TRBJ1-2; unclear D gene. The CDR3 length is 12 residues. Germline-derived CDR1 and CDR2 are MNHNS and SASEGT. V was clipped by 3 bases and J by 5 bases, with 7 bases between them. The CDR3 reads CASSEGRYGYTF. In DNA, the CDR3 is TGTGCCAGCAGTGAGGGGAGGTATGGCTACACCTTC.

The chain recombines TRBV6-5 with TRBJ1-1; D is undetermined. Trimming shortened V by 6 bases and J by 7 bases, and 9 bases separated the two germline ends. Per germline, CDR1 MNHEY and CDR2 SVGAGI. The CDR3 is 11 amino acids. The CDR3: CASSRGSEAFF. The DNA of the CDR3 is TGTGCCAGCAGCAGAGGGAGTGAAGCTTTCTTT.

The J gene is TRBJ1-4, the V gene TRBV19; TRBD1 matches at 8 bases. Germline V gives CDR1 LNHDA, CDR2 SQIVND (reference sequence). This CDR3 has 15 residues. V lost 6 bases, J lost 7 bases, and 10 bases stayed unmatched. The CDR3 region is CASSLGQGGPEKLFF. For the CDR3, the DNA is TGTGCCAGTAGCCTTGGACAGGGAGGTCCTGAAAAACTGTTTTTT.

The rearrangement uses TRBV11-2 and TRBJ1-2; D possibly corresponds to TRBD1 (5 bases). Germline-derived CDR1 and CDR2 are SGHAT and FQNNGV. The ends were cut back, 5 bases at V and 7 bases at J, with 20 bases in the middle. The length of the CDR3 is 15 residues. The CDR3 nucleotides are TGTGCCAGCAGCCCTCGGGACGGGAGAGTTGGTGGCTACACCTTC. It specifies CASSPRDGRVGGYTF.

Of note for this clone: The same CDR3 can be traced to other DNA sequences in this sample. The J gene is TRBJ1-1, the V gene TRBV6-5; weak D call: TRBD1 (6 bases). The CDR3 extends over 15 amino acids. V was pared by 0 bases and J by 4 bases, with 12 bases between. The germline gives CDR1 MNHEY, CDR2 SVGAGI. The CDR3 DNA is TGTGCCAGCAGTTACTCGCGGCAGGGGAGCACTGAAGCTTTCTTT. Translating it yields CASSYSRQGSTEAFF.

This chain links TRBV3-1 (or the pseudogene TRBV3-2) with TRBJ2-5, with 10 bases lining up with TRBD2. Trimming at V came to 5 bases and at J to 5 bases, leaving 5 bases not matched to a gene. This CDR3 region has 14 residues. CDR1 and CDR2 (germline): LGHDT, YNNKEL (reference sequence). Here the CDR3 reads CASSLLAGKETQYF. The CDR3 nucleotides are TGTGCCAGCAGCTTACTAGCGGGGAAGGAGACCCAGTACTTC.

The rearrangement uses TRBV7-6 and TRBJ2-3; D is unclear. Per the germline V gene, CDR1 is SGHVS and CDR2 is FNYEAQ. Deletions cut 1 base from V and 0 bases from J, with 5 bases between. CDR3 length: 14 residues. CDR3 nucleotides: TGTGCCAGCAGCTTAGTCCCTAGCACAGATACGCAGTATTTT. Translated: CASSLVPSTDTQYF.